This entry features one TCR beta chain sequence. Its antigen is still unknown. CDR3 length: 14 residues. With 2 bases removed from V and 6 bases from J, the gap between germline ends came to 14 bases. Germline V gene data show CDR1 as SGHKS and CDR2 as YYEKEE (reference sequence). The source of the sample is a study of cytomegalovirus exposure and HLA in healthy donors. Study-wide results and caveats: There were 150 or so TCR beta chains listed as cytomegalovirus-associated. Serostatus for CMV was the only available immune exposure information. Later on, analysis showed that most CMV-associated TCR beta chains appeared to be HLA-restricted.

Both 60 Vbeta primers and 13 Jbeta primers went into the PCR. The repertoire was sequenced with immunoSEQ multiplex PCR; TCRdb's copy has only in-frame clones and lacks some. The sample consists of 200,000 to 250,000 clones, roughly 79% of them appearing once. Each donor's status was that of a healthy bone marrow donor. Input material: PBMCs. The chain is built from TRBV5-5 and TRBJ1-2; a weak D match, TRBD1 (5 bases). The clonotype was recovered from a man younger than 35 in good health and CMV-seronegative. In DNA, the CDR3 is TGTGCCAGCAGCTTTATGATTTCAGGGAATGGCTACACCTTC. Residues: CASSFMISGNGYTF.